The source of this TCR beta chain is a study of cytomegalovirus exposure and HLA in healthy donors. The trim removed 6 bases at V and 4 bases at J, leaving 22 bases unmatched. Germline V gene sequence: CDR1 SGHTA, CDR2 FQGTGA. The CDR3 runs 22 residues. About this clone: No antigen is known for it.

Study-wide points: The study listed approximately 170 cytomegalovirus-associated TCR beta chains. A few chains tied to CMV proved CMV antigen-specific in vitro. Rarity marked most TCR sequences, yet some public TCRs occurred in many donors.

Only in-frame clones appear in the TCRdb table, and some are missing; sequencing was by immunoSEQ multiplex PCR. The sample lists around 400,000 clones; more than 80% were seen once. J is TRBJ2-2 and V is TRBV7-3; 14 positions agree with TRBD2. The sample taken for sequencing was PBMCs. This receptor was taken from a woman in her late teens or twenties in good health and CMV-seronegative. The DNA for the CDR3 is TGTGCCAGCAGTTCCCTATTCGCGACTAGCGGGGGGGCCAGGAAAGGCACCGGGGAGCTGTTTTTT. The encoded protein is CASSSLFATSGGARKGTGELFF.